Listed below are T cell receptor beta chains from one sample, sequenced in a study of CD8+ T cells in alopecia areata. Only in-frame clones appear in the TCRdb table, and some are missing; sequencing was by immunoSEQ multiplex PCR. The sample yields about 110,000 clones, 58% seen once. Sequencing was done on a sample of NKG2D-low CD8+ T cells sorted from blood. All receptors come from a human donor with alopecia areata. The CDR3 runs from the conserved cysteine through the conserved F or W. Each record gives: D gene, V gene, J gene, clone size, CDR3 protein, CDR3 DNA. The D gene is left open where the match is weak. Only some rows state a clone size, as once, few, many or a class for expanded clones.

d_call: -
v_call: TRBV6-1
j_call: TRBJ1-1
clone_size: -
cdr3_aa: CASSFSGTLNEAFF
cdr3_nt: TGTGCCAGCAGTTTCTCCGGGACACTCAATGAAGCTTTCTTT

d_call: -
v_call: TRBV5-6
j_call: TRBJ2-2
clone_size: few
cdr3_aa: CASSSDGNTGELFF
cdr3_nt: TGTGCCAGCAGCTCTGACGGGAACACCGGGGAGCTGTTTTTT

d_call: TRBD2
v_call: TRBV7-9
j_call: TRBJ2-1
clone_size: -
cdr3_aa: CASSSTLRGSSDEQFF
cdr3_nt: TGTGCCAGCAGCTCGACCCTGCGCGGGAGTAGCGATGAGCAGTTCTTC

d_call: -
v_call: TRBV2
j_call: TRBJ2-7
clone_size: -
cdr3_aa: CASSDRRTVDEQYF
cdr3_nt: TGTGCCAGCAGTGATAGGAGGACAGTGGACGAGCAGTACTTC

d_call: TRBD2
v_call: TRBV6-6
j_call: TRBJ2-7
clone_size: once
cdr3_aa: CASSATSGGPYEQYF
cdr3_nt: TGTGCCAGCAGTGCAACTAGCGGGGGCCCCTACGAGCAGTACTTC

d_call: TRBD1
v_call: TRBV27
j_call: TRBJ1-2
clone_size: -
cdr3_aa: CASSLTPGGGNYGYTF
cdr3_nt: TGTGCCAGCAGTTTAACCCCGGGAGGGGGCAACTATGGCTACACCTTC

d_call: TRBD2
v_call: TRBV28
j_call: TRBJ2-7
clone_size: -
cdr3_aa: CASSQEGLAGGPWEQYF
cdr3_nt: TGTGCCAGCAGCCAAGAAGGACTAGCGGGAGGGCCTTGGGAGCAGTACTTC

d_call: -
v_call: TRBV28
j_call: TRBJ2-7
clone_size: -
cdr3_aa: CASSPLGGSYEQYF
cdr3_nt: TGTGCCAGCAGCCCCTTGGGGGGCTCCTACGAGCAGTACTTC

d_call: -
v_call: TRBV9
j_call: TRBJ2-3
clone_size: -
cdr3_aa: CASSRLGPADTQYF
cdr3_nt: TGTGCCAGCAGCCGCCTAGGCCCCGCGGATACGCAGTATTTT

d_call: -
v_call: TRBV7-2
j_call: TRBJ1-5
clone_size: once
cdr3_aa: CASSRYSNQPQHF
cdr3_nt: TGTGCCAGCAGCCGCTATAGCAATCAGCCCCAGCATTTT

d_call: TRBD1
v_call: TRBV4-1
j_call: TRBJ1-2
clone_size: -
cdr3_aa: CASSQPRQGINYGYTF
cdr3_nt: TGCGCCAGCAGCCAGCCCAGACAGGGAATAAACTATGGCTACACCTTC

d_call: -
v_call: TRBV5-6
j_call: TRBJ1-5
clone_size: -
cdr3_aa: CASSLGNDQPQHF
cdr3_nt: TGTGCCAGCTCTCTTGGGAACGATCAGCCCCAGCATTTT

d_call: -
v_call: TRBV10-3
j_call: TRBJ2-3
clone_size: -
cdr3_aa: CAIGPKADTQYF
cdr3_nt: TGTGCCATCGGACCTAAGGCAGATACGCAGTATTTT

d_call: TRBD2
v_call: TRBV5-1
j_call: TRBJ2-7
clone_size: -
cdr3_aa: CASSLSLAGAEQYF
cdr3_nt: TGCGCCAGCAGCTTGAGTCTAGCGGGAGCCGAGCAGTACTTC

d_call: -
v_call: TRBV29-1
j_call: TRBJ1-2
clone_size: few
cdr3_aa: CSAPVEGYGYTF
cdr3_nt: TGCAGCGCCCCAGTTGAGGGCTATGGCTACACCTTC

d_call: -
v_call: TRBV7-3
j_call: TRBJ2-3
clone_size: -
cdr3_aa: CASSFGDRGEVDTQYF
cdr3_nt: TGTGCCAGCAGCTTCGGGGACCGGGGAGAAGTAGATACGCAGTATTTT

d_call: -
v_call: TRBV7-2
j_call: TRBJ1-2
clone_size: -
cdr3_aa: CASSSIGFGYTF
cdr3_nt: TGTGCCAGCAGCTCAATCGGCTTTGGCTACACCTTC

d_call: -
v_call: TRBV28
j_call: TRBJ2-5
clone_size: -
cdr3_aa: CASSGDGVRVTETQYF
cdr3_nt: TGTGCCAGCAGCGGGGATGGGGTTCGCGTAACTGAGACCCAGTACTTC

d_call: TRBD1
v_call: TRBV5-6
j_call: TRBJ2-7
clone_size: -
cdr3_aa: CASSRTDRVLEQYF
cdr3_nt: TGTGCCAGCAGCCGCACCGACAGGGTCCTCGAGCAGTACTTC

d_call: TRBD1
v_call: TRBV15
j_call: TRBJ1-2
clone_size: -
cdr3_aa: CATSMLTGGEDYTF
cdr3_nt: TGTGCCACCAGCATGCTGACAGGGGGCGAAGACTACACCTTC

d_call: -
v_call: TRBV12-5
j_call: TRBJ1-1
clone_size: many
cdr3_aa: CASGLLNTEAFF
cdr3_nt: TGTGCTAGTGGTTTGCTGAACACTGAAGCTTTCTTT

d_call: TRBD2
v_call: TRBV2
j_call: TRBJ2-1
clone_size: -
cdr3_aa: CASISGTSEQFF
cdr3_nt: TGTGCCAGCATTAGCGGGACATCGGAGCAGTTCTTC

d_call: -
v_call: TRBV10-3
j_call: TRBJ2-2
clone_size: -
cdr3_aa: CAISESHETGELFF
cdr3_nt: TGTGCCATCAGTGAGTCACATGAGACCGGGGAGCTGTTTTTT

d_call: TRBD1
v_call: TRBV27
j_call: TRBJ2-5
clone_size: -
cdr3_aa: CASSTWTGGETQYF
cdr3_nt: TGTGCCAGCAGTACCTGGACAGGGGGAGAGACCCAGTACTTC

d_call: -
v_call: TRBV27
j_call: TRBJ2-3
clone_size: -
cdr3_aa: CASSLSAGAVYYTDTQYF
cdr3_nt: TGTGCCAGCAGTTTATCGGCTGGGGCGGTCTACTACACAGATACGCAGTATTTT

d_call: -
v_call: TRBV27
j_call: TRBJ2-2
clone_size: -
cdr3_aa: CASSSSGELFF
cdr3_nt: TGTGCCAGCAGTTCGTCCGGGGAGCTGTTTTTT

d_call: TRBD2
v_call: TRBV7-9
j_call: TRBJ2-1
clone_size: -
cdr3_aa: CASSLPPGLARNEQFF
cdr3_nt: TGTGCCAGCAGCTTACCTCCGGGACTAGCGCGGAATGAGCAGTTCTTC

d_call: -
v_call: TRBV9
j_call: TRBJ1-1
clone_size: -
cdr3_aa: CASSVDGGHTEAFF
cdr3_nt: TGTGCCAGCAGCGTAGATGGGGGCCACACTGAAGCTTTCTTT

d_call: -
v_call: TRBV9
j_call: TRBJ1-2
clone_size: -
cdr3_aa: CASSAEGGYGYTF
cdr3_nt: TGTGCCAGCAGCGCCGAGGGGGGGTATGGCTACACCTTC

d_call: TRBD2
v_call: TRBV27
j_call: TRBJ2-7
clone_size: -
cdr3_aa: CASSPGGSSYEQYF
cdr3_nt: TGTGCCAGCAGTCCGGGGGGGAGCTCCTACGAGCAGTACTTC

d_call: -
v_call: TRBV28
j_call: TRBJ1-1
clone_size: -
cdr3_aa: CASSPGPTGTEAFF
cdr3_nt: TGTGCCAGCAGTCCGGGTCCCACGGGGACTGAAGCTTTCTTT

d_call: TRBD1
v_call: TRBV5-6
j_call: TRBJ2-7
clone_size: -
cdr3_aa: CASSLEGGFSGTYEQYF
cdr3_nt: TGTGCCAGCAGCTTGGAAGGGGGCTTTTCCGGAACCTACGAGCAGTACTTC

d_call: -
v_call: TRBV28
j_call: TRBJ2-7
clone_size: -
cdr3_aa: CASSPISDDEQYF
cdr3_nt: TGTGCCAGCAGCCCAATTTCGGACGACGAGCAGTACTTC

d_call: TRBD1
v_call: TRBV27
j_call: TRBJ2-5
clone_size: -
cdr3_aa: CASSLFRGETQYF
cdr3_nt: TGTGCCAGCAGTTTATTCAGGGGGGAGACCCAGTACTTC

d_call: -
v_call: TRBV7-8
j_call: TRBJ2-1
clone_size: -
cdr3_aa: CASSLVYEGGGNEQFF
cdr3_nt: TGTGCCAGCAGCTTAGTCTATGAGGGGGGTGGCAATGAGCAGTTCTTC

d_call: TRBD2
v_call: TRBV7-8
j_call: TRBJ2-1
clone_size: -
cdr3_aa: CASSLLGLAGHEQFF
cdr3_nt: TGTGCCAGCAGCTTACTCGGACTAGCGGGACATGAGCAGTTCTTC

d_call: -
v_call: TRBV6-6
j_call: TRBJ2-5
clone_size: -
cdr3_aa: CASSYQDGQGETQYF
cdr3_nt: TGTGCCAGCAGTTACCAGGACGGCCAGGGAGAGACCCAGTACTTC

d_call: -
v_call: TRBV15
j_call: TRBJ2-1
clone_size: -
cdr3_aa: CATTAGYSSSYNEQFF
cdr3_nt: TGTGCCACCACAGCCGGGTACTCGAGCTCCTACAATGAGCAGTTCTTC

d_call: -
v_call: TRBV5-4
j_call: TRBJ2-1
clone_size: few
cdr3_aa: CASSFGSGGYNEQFF
cdr3_nt: TGTGCCAGCAGCTTCGGCAGCGGCGGCTACAATGAGCAGTTCTTC